This is a list of T cell receptor beta chains from one sample in a study of OX40 agonist ivuxolimab in advanced cancers. Repertoires were generated with immunoSEQ multiplex PCR, while TCRdb's copy carries only in-frame clones and drops some. The sample lists about 73,000 clones; 90% were seen once. The specimen comprised CD4+ or CD8+ T cells sorted from blood, sampled in a trial of the OX40 agonist ivuxolimab. The receptors come from an adult with an advanced solid tumor such as melanoma, head and neck, liver or kidney cancer. Each CDR3 is given with its conserved first and last residue. D genes are given only for firm matches. Clone size is not always given. Where it is, it says once, few, many or a class for expanded clones.

D	size	V	J	DNA	CDR3
NA	NA	TRBV5-8	TRBJ2-5	TGTGCCAGCAGCTTGGGACAGCAGAGGGGCCAAGAGACCCAGTACTTC	CASSLGQQRGQETQYF
NA	NA	TRBV19	TRBJ2-1	TGTGCCAGTAGTATCTCGGGACAACACAGGCCGAAGCAGTTCTTC	CASSISGQHRPKQFF
NA	NA	TRBV7-9	TRBJ1-4	TGTGCCAGCAGCTTAATTCAGGGGAGGGGTGAAAAACTGTTTTTT	CASSLIQGRGEKLFF
NA	NA	TRBV19	TRBJ2-1	TGTGCCAGTAGTAGGCCCCCGGACACAGGGAACAATGAGCAGTTCTTC	CASSRPPDTGNNEQFF
NA	many	TRBV7-9	TRBJ2-7	TGTGCCAGCAGCACCTTTACGGGGAACGAGCAGTACTTC	CASSTFTGNEQYF
NA	NA	TRBV14	TRBJ2-7	TGTGCCAGCAGCCCTCGGGGGTCCTACGAGCAGTACTTC	CASSPRGSYEQYF
NA	NA	TRBV18	TRBJ2-2	TGTGCCAGCTCACCCGGAGGAGGAACGAACACCGGGGAGCTGTTTTTT	CASSPGGGTNTGELFF
TRBD2	NA	TRBV11-3	TRBJ2-7	TGTGCCAGCAGCTTAGTAGCGGGACTCCCCCGCGACGAGCAGTACTTC	CASSLVAGLPRDEQYF
NA	NA	TRBV7-2	TRBJ1-6	TGTGCCAGCAGTACAGGTTATAATTCACCCCTCCACTTT	CASSTGYNSPLHF
TRBD1	NA	TRBV7-6	TRBJ2-6	TGTGCCAGCAGCTTAGCTCCCCCCTATACCGGGACAGGGGACTCTGGGGCCAACGTCCTGACTTTC	CASSLAPPYTGTGDSGANVLTF
TRBD1	once	TRBV6-5	TRBJ2-7	TGTGCCAGCAGGACAGGGGCGGACTACGAGCAGTACTTC	CASRTGADYEQYF
NA	NA	TRBV30	TRBJ1-1	TGTGCCTGGAGGACGTGGGGGGCTGGTCCTGAAGCTTTCTTT	CAWRTWGAGPEAFF
NA	NA	TRBV30	TRBJ1-5	TGTGCCTGGAGTGTACCTGGGGGTTCTTGGCAGCCCCAGCATTTT	CAWSVPGGSWQPQHF
TRBD1	once	TRBV5-4	TRBJ1-4	TGTGCCAGCAGCGGGAAGACAGGGAGCGATGAAAAACTGTTTTTT	CASSGKTGSDEKLFF
NA	NA	TRBV19	TRBJ2-7	TGTGCCAGTAGTATAGCGTCGGAGGGGGCCGTGGACGAGCAGTACTTC	CASSIASEGAVDEQYF
NA	NA	TRBV5-4	TRBJ2-2	TGTGCCAGCAGCTTGAGTGACGGGGAGCTGTTTTTT	CASSLSDGELFF
NA	NA	TRBV5-4	TRBJ2-5	TGTGCCAGCAGCCAAGTAGGCCAAGAGACCCAGTACTTC	CASSQVGQETQYF
TRBD1	medium-sized	TRBV11-2	TRBJ1-3	TGTGCCAGCAGCCGCTTGCAGGGGGAAGGAAACACCATATATTTT	CASSRLQGEGNTIYF
TRBD1	NA	TRBV6-6	TRBJ1-5	TGTGCCAGCAGTTACGGCTCGACAGGGGACGGTCAGCCCCAGCATTTT	CASSYGSTGDGQPQHF
NA	few	TRBV30	TRBJ2-3	TGTGCCTGGAGTGCCCCCCAGTTGGGAACCACGCAGTATTTT	CAWSAPQLGTTQYF
NA	few	TRBV28	TRBJ1-2	TGTGCCAGCACCTTCTCCGGGGGCGACGGCTACACCTTC	CASTFSGGDGYTF
TRBD1	NA	TRBV11-2	TRBJ1-1	TGTGCCAGCAGCCCGCGGGACAGTAAAGAAGCTTTCTTT	CASSPRDSKEAFF
TRBD2	NA	TRBV27	TRBJ2-7	TGTGCCAGCAGTGGGGGACTAGCGGCCTACTACGAGCAGTACTTC	CASSGGLAAYYEQYF
NA	once	TRBV28	TRBJ2-5	TGTGCCAGCAGTTTAGCGGGTTTGTCGGAGACCCAGTACTTC	CASSLAGLSETQYF
NA	NA	TRBV6-1	TRBJ1-5	TGTGCCGGATCCGGGACGTATAGCAATCAGCCCCAGCATTTT	CAGSGTYSNQPQHF
NA	NA	TRBV19	TRBJ2-1	TGTGCCAGTAGTAGACCGGGACAACGTCCGGACAATGAGCAGTTCTTC	CASSRPGQRPDNEQFF
NA	NA	TRBV6-1	TRBJ1-2	TGTGCCAGCAGTGACTTGGGGAAGGCTAACTATGGCTACACCTTC	CASSDLGKANYGYTF
TRBD1	NA	TRBV7-8	TRBJ1-5	TGTGCCAGCCGCTTGGGACAGAGAGTTAGCAATCAGCCCCAGCATTTT	CASRLGQRVSNQPQHF
NA	NA	TRBV29-1	TRBJ2-1	TGCAGCGTTGAGGTCAGTTACAATGAGCAGTTCTTC	CSVEVSYNEQFF
TRBD1	NA	TRBV5-1	TRBJ1-1	TGCGCCAGCAGCCCTCGACAGGGGAGGGACACTGAAGCTTTCTTT	CASSPRQGRDTEAFF
TRBD1	NA	TRBV5-1	TRBJ2-7	TGCGCCAGCAGCTCGACAGGGGGGTCCTACGAGCAGTACTTC	CASSSTGGSYEQYF
NA	NA	TRBV7-2	TRBJ2-2	TGTGCCAGCAGCCCCGGGGGAACCGGGGAGCTGTTTTTT	CASSPGGTGELFF
TRBD2	NA	TRBV9	TRBJ2-3	TGTGCCAGCAGCGTAGTGGTAGCGGGAGGCACAGATACGCAGTATTTT	CASSVVVAGGTDTQYF
NA	NA	TRBV9	TRBJ2-3	TGTGCCAGCAGCGTAGGGCAGCTCCACACAGATACGCAGTATTTT	CASSVGQLHTDTQYF
NA	NA	TRBV5-8	TRBJ2-5	TGTGCCAGCAGCCCAGGACTGAAACAAGAGACCCAGTACTTC	CASSPGLKQETQYF
NA	NA	TRBV7-9	TRBJ2-1	TGTGCCAGCAGCTTAGGATCAGGGGGGAATGAGCAGTTCTTC	CASSLGSGGNEQFF
NA	NA	TRBV9	TRBJ2-1	TGTGCCAGCAGCTCTTACTCGACGACCTACAATGAGCAGTTCTTC	CASSSYSTTYNEQFF
NA	NA	TRBV5-1	TRBJ2-5	TGCGCCAGCAGCTTGGCCCAGTCCTCCACGGAGACCCAGTACTTC	CASSLAQSSTETQYF
NA	NA	TRBV7-8	TRBJ1-5	TGTGCCAGCAGCTTAAGGGAGGGCCGGCCCAATCAGCCCCAGCATTTT	CASSLREGRPNQPQHF
TRBD1	NA	TRBV6-1	TRBJ1-4	TGTGCCAGCAGTGTATATAGGGGGCTCGATGAAAAACTGTTTTTT	CASSVYRGLDEKLFF
NA	NA	TRBV7-9	TRBJ2-1	TGTGCCAGCAGCTTACTCGGGCCCCCGGATGAGCAGTTCTTC	CASSLLGPPDEQFF
NA	NA	TRBV4-2	TRBJ2-2	TGTGCCAGCAGCTTGAAGAACACCGGGGAGCTGTTTTTT	CASSLKNTGELFF
NA	NA	TRBV20-1	TRBJ1-2	TGCAGTGCCGGGGGAAACTATGGCTACACCTTC	CSAGGNYGYTF
TRBD2	NA	TRBV11-2	TRBJ2-1	TGTGCCAGCAGCTTAGATCTACTAGCGGACAACAATGAGCAGTTCTTC	CASSLDLLADNNEQFF
TRBD2	once	TRBV6-1	TRBJ2-3	TGTGCCAGCAGGGCCGAGACTAGCGGCACAGATACGCAGTATTTT	CASRAETSGTDTQYF
NA	NA	TRBV10-3	TRBJ2-1	TGTGCCATCAGGGACAGAGAACTTTTTTTCAATGAGCAGTTCTTC	CAIRDRELFFNEQFF
NA	once	TRBV5-6	TRBJ1-5	TGTGCCAGCAGCCTAGGACAGCTCGGGCAGCCCCAGCATTTT	CASSLGQLGQPQHF
NA	NA	TRBV15	TRBJ2-5	TGTGCCACCAGCAGAGATCGGGGGGCGATCGGGGACCAAGAGACCCAGTACTTC	CATSRDRGAIGDQETQYF
TRBD1	NA	TRBV15	TRBJ2-2	TGTGCCACCAGCAGAGATCTAACAGGGGGTATCGGCACCGGGGAGCTGTTTTTT	CATSRDLTGGIGTGELFF
TRBD1	NA	TRBV16	TRBJ2-5	TGTGCCAGCAGCCAAAGAGGGACAGGGGGCAGAGAGACCCAGTACTTC	CASSQRGTGGRETQYF
NA	NA	TRBV7-3	TRBJ2-1	TGTGCCAGCAGCTTAGTGGCTTACAATGAGCAGTTCTTC	CASSLVAYNEQFF
NA	NA	TRBV5-1	TRBJ2-5	TGCGCCAGCAGCCGGGACGGAAGAGAGACCCAGTACTTC	CASSRDGRETQYF
TRBD1	NA	TRBV5-4	TRBJ2-7	TGTGCCAGCAGCTTGGCCGGGACAGGGGGAGGAGAGCAGTACTTC	CASSLAGTGGGEQYF
NA	NA	TRBV11-2	TRBJ1-1	TGTGCCAGCAGCTTCAACAGGGCCATGAACACTGAAGCTTTCTTT	CASSFNRAMNTEAFF
NA	NA	TRBV27	TRBJ2-5	TGTGCCAGCAGTTTAATAGGGAGAGAGACCCAGTACTTC	CASSLIGRETQYF